This section outlines one TCR beta chain sequence together with its context. Its antigen remains unidentified. An end of the junction does not agree with germline; a read error may underlie this. These data originate in a study of early T cells in non-severe SARS-CoV-2 infection (dated by TCRdb to about 2021). Study-level background: Because TCR sequencing relied on bulk RNA taken from unsorted whole blood, pairing of alpha and beta chains was not possible. Summary of the overall study and its limitations: VDJdb matching was skewed toward anti-spike CD8 responses and likely underestimated virus-specific expansions by missing private and CD4 specificities.

Inclusive of the bounding cysteine and phenylalanine, the CDR3 is 15 residues long. The CDR3 DNA has 45 bases and is translated from base 1. Libraries were built with 5' RACE. Sequencer: NextSeq 500. To correct for sequencing error and PCR bias, the TCR library protocol tagged individual cDNA molecules with unique molecular identifiers. Sequencing covered both TCR alpha and beta chains, and within each sample the abundances of alpha and beta sequences were tightly co-correlated. The source study handled its data this way. Decombinator V4 was used to annotate the V gene, J gene and CDR3 of the TCR sequences. Expanded TCRs were defined as changing significantly between any two time points under a Poisson model with p below 0.0001. Abundances of TCRs were expressed as counts per million after normalisation to the total number of TCRs sequenced in each sample. MAIT TCRs were defined by TRAV1-2 paired with TRAJ12, TRAJ20 or TRAJ33, and iNKT TCRs by TRAV10 paired with TRAJ18. A search of VDJdb, accessed on 1 November 2021, was run for TCRs annotated to CMV, EBV and SARS-CoV-2, with TCRs annotated for multiple antigens excluded. Using fastp at Q25 and MiXCR, TCRdb reprocessed the public reads and kept productive beta chains. For every CDR3 protein sequence, its rows merge into one entry that carries the most common genes and DNA. The V and J calls here are based on TCRdb, not the publication. The sample table contains tens of thousands of distinct CDR3 sequences; only one count was recorded for around 6.5% of them. 6% to 8.5% of the sample is taken by the ten largest.

A case-control design nested within a healthcare worker cohort in London, UK, was used, with weekly nasopharyngeal swab PCR tests and blood sampling performed. Healthcare workers were recruited between 23 and 31 March 2020, during the week of the UK lockdown, and were followed weekly for up to 16 weeks. The chain is encoded by TRBV12-3 or TRBV12-4 joined to TRBJ1-2, with TRBD1 identical over 8 junction bases. This specimen consisted of whole blood, obtained at baseline. The source of this sequence is an adult who was a healthcare worker with PCR-confirmed SARS-CoV-2 infection or an uninfected control (not recorded which). The nucleotide sequence reads as follows: TGTGCCGGCAGTCCCTCAGGGGGCCGGGGCTATGGCTACACCTTC. Translated, this is CAGSPSGGRGYGYTF.